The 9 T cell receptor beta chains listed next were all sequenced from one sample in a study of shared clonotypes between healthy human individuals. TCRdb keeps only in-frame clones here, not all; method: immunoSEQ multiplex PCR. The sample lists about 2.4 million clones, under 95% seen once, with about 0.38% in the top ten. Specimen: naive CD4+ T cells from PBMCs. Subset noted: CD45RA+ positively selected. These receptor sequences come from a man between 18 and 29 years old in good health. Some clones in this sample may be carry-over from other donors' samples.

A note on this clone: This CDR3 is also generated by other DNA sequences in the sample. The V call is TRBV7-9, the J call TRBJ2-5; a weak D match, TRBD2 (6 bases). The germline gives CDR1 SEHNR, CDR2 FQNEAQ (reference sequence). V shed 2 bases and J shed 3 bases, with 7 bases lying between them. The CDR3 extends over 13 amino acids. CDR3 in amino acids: CASSLTGEETQYF. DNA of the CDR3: TGTGCCAGCAGCTTAACGGGAGAAGAGACCCAGTACTTC.

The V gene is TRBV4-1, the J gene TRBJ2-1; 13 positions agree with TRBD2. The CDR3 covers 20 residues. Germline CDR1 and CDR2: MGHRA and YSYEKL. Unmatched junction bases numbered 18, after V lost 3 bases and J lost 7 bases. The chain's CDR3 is CASSQVTPGTSGKRVNEQFF. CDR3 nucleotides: TGCGCCAGCAGCCAGGTGACGCCCGGGACTAGCGGGAAGAGGGTAAATGAGCAGTTCTTC.

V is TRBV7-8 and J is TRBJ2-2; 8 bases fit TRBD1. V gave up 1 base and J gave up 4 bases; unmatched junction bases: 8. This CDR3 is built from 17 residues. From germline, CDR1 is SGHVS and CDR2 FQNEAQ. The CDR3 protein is CASSLDSGQARTGELFF. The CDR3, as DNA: TGTGCCAGCAGCTTAGATTCGGGACAGGCCCGCACCGGGGAGCTGTTTTTT.

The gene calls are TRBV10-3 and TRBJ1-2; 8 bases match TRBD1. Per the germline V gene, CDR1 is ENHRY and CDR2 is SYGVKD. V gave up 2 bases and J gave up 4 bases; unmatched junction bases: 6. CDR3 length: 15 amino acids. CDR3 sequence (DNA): TGTGCCATCAGTGAGGGACAGGGAGGGGGCTATGGCTACACCTTC. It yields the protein CAISEGQGGGYGYTF.

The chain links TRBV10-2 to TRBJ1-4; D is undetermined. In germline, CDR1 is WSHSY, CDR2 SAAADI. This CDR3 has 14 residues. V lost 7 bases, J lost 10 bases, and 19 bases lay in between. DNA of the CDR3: TGCGCCAGCATGGCGTTTGTGGCGAAGTCAAAACTGTTTTTT. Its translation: CASMAFVAKSKLFF.

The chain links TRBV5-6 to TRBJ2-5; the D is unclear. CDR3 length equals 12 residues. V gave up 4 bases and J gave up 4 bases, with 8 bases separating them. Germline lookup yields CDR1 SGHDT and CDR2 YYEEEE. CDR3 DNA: TGTGCCAGCAGCCCGATCGGAGAGACCCAGTACTTC. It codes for CASSPIGETQYF.

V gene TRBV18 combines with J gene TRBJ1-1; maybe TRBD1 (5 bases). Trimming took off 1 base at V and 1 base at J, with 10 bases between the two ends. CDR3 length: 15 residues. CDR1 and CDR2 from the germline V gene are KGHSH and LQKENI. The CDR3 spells CASSPQGHGNTEAFF. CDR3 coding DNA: TGTGCCAGCTCACCACAGGGGCACGGGAACACTGAAGCTTTCTTT. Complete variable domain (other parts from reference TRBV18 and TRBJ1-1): NAGVMQNPRHLVRRRGQEARLRCSPMKGHSHVYWYRQLPEEGLKFMVYLQKENIIDESGMPKERFSAEFPKEGPSILRIQQVVRGDSAAYFCASSPQGHGNTEAFFGQGTRLTVV.

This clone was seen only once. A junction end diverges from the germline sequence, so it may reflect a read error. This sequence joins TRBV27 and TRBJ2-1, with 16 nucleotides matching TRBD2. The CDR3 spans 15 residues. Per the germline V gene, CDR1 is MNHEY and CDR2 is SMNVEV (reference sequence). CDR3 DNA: TGTGCCAGCAGCCTCGAGGGACTAGCGGGAGGGCCAGGCATCTTC. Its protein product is CASSLEGLAGGPGIF.

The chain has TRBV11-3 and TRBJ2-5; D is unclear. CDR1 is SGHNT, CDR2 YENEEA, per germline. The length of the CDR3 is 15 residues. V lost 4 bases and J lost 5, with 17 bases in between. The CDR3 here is CASSSLSQAEETQYF. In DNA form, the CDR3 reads TGTGCCAGCAGCTCCCTGAGCCAGGCCGAGGAGACCCAGTACTTC.